The present entry profiles one TCR beta chain with its context. Its target is not known. This CDR3 region has 17 residues. CDR1 is SGHAT and CDR2 is FQNNGV in the germline V gene. The J segment lost 1 base and the V segment lost 1 base, leaving 4 bases of the junction unmatched. This record belongs to a study of OX40 agonist ivuxolimab in advanced cancers. The study, taken as a whole, reports: Expanded clones tended on average to be more numerous among CD8+ T cells than CD4+.

The method was immunoSEQ multiplex PCR; TCRdb's version includes in-frame clones alone and lacks a portion of them. The sample carries roughly 45,000 clones, over 75% recorded once. Sequences were derived from CD4+ or CD8+ T cells sorted from blood, sampled in a trial of the OX40 agonist ivuxolimab. This receptor was identified in an adult with an advanced solid tumor such as melanoma, head and neck, liver or kidney cancer. This chain links TRBV11-2 with TRBJ2-6; 7 bases fit TRBD1. The DNA for the CDR3 is TGTGCCAGCAGCTTAGTGGCAGGGGGATCTGGGGCCAACGTCCTGACTTTC. Amino acid sequence: CASSLVAGGSGANVLTF.